This record covers a single T cell receptor (beta chain). The data are from a study of shared clonotypes between healthy human individuals. Germline CDR1 and CDR2: LNHNV and YYDKDF (reference sequence). The CDR3 spans 15 residues. J was trimmed by 6 bases and V by 2 bases; bases with no gene match: 5. Clones were sequenced by immunoSEQ multiplex PCR, and TCRdb holds only the in-frame ones, with some missing. The data contain 550,000 to 850,000 clones, around 70% of them singletons. The sequencing sample was made of memory CD4+ T cells sorted from blood. The subset: CD45RA-negative fraction. The J gene is TRBJ2-2, the V gene TRBV15; 8 bases line up with TRBD1. The sequence came from a woman in her thirties in good health. CDR3 in DNA: TGTGCCACCAGCAGAATGGACAGGGACGCCGGGGAGCTGTTTTTT. Amino acid sequence: CATSRMDRDAGELFF.